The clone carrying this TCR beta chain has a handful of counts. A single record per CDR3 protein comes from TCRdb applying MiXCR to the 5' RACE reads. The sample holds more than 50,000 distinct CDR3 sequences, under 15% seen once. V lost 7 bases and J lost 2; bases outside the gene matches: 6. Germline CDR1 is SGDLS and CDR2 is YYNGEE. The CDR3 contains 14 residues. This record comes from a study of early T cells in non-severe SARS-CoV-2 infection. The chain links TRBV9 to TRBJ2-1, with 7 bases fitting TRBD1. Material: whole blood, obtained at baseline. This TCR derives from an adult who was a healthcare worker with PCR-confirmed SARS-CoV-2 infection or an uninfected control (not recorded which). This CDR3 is CASRPGTAYNEQFF. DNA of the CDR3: TGTGCCAGCCGCCCCGGGACAGCCTACAATGAGCAGTTCTTC.